The 30 T cell receptor beta chains listed next were all sequenced from one sample in a study of blood T cell repertoires in COVID-19. Produced via immunoSEQ multiplex PCR; TCRdb's table is partial and in-frame only. The sample shows fewer than 15,000 clones, 65% to 90% of them seen only once. What was sequenced was peripheral blood. Source of these receptors: an older man with acute or convalescent COVID-19.

This clone is a singleton in its sample. This sequence joins TRBV6-6 and TRBJ1-5; D gene ambiguous. The V gene lost 2 bases and the J gene lost 7 bases, with 9 bases spanning the gap. CDR1 and CDR2 (germline): MNHNY, SVGAGI (reference sequence). This CDR3 is built from 13 residues. This CDR3 reads CASSYEGRQPQHF. The CDR3 DNA sequence: TGTGCCAGCAGTTACGAGGGAAGACAGCCCCAGCATTTT.

The V call is TRBV18, the J call TRBJ1-2; 8 positions match TRBD1. Germline-derived CDR1 and CDR2 are KGHSH and LQKENI. CDR3 size: 14 residues. V shed 4 bases, J shed 7 bases, and the junction held 8 bases outside the gene matches. This CDR3 is CASSLLQGESGYTF. The CDR3 region has the DNA TGTGCCAGCTCACTCCTACAGGGGGAGAGTGGCTACACCTTC.

J is TRBJ2-7 and V is TRBV9; 8 nucleotides align to TRBD2. The CDR3 totals 15 residues. V was clipped by 7 bases and J by 2 bases; unmatched bases: 11. Germline assignment: CDR1 SGDLS and CDR2 YYNGEE. This CDR3 reads CASSPGGLRAYEQYF. The CDR3 DNA reads TGTGCCAGCTCACCGGGGGGGCTGAGGGCCTACGAGCAGTACTTC.

CDR3 residues: CASSYGGDTQYF. The CDR3 coding sequence is TGCGCCAGCAGCTATGGGGGGGATACGCAGTATTTT. The chain recombines TRBV5-1 with TRBJ2-3; a possible D gene is TRBD2 (6 bases). V was cut by 3 bases and J by 6 bases, with 8 bases left in between. Germline values: CDR1 SGHRS, CDR2 YFSETQ. The CDR3 spans 12 residues.

The chain employs TRBV7-8 and TRBJ2-2, with TRBD1 matching 7 bases. The germline V gene has CDR1 SGHVS and CDR2 FQNEAQ. The ends lost 5 bases at V and 7 bases at J; junction bases unmatched: 10. The CDR3 spans 15 residues. The chain's CDR3 is CASSAVQGESGELFF. Written as DNA, the CDR3 is TGTGCCAGCAGCGCAGTCCAGGGGGAAAGCGGGGAGCTGTTTTTT.

The genes are TRBV9 and TRBJ2-5; 7 bases match TRBD2. V gave up 3 bases and J gave up 2 bases; unmatched junction bases: 7. This CDR3 comprises 15 residues. Germline CDR1 and CDR2: SGDLS and YYNGEE. The CDR3 DNA reads TGTGCCAGCAGCGCTAGACTAGCCCCACAAGAGACCCAGTACTTC. Translation gives CASSARLAPQETQYF.

About this clone: Other DNA sequences in this sample translate to the same CDR3. The chain couples TRBV10-3 to TRBJ2-3, with D hard to call. V was clipped by 3 bases and J by 3 bases, with 7 bases between them. This CDR3 spans 13 amino acids. Germline CDR1 reads ENHRY; CDR2 reads SYGVKD. CDR3 sequence (DNA): TGTGCCATCAGTGAACCGAGAACAGATACGCAGTATTTT. It specifies CAISEPRTDTQYF.

The chain recombines TRBV9 with TRBJ2-1; no clear D. With 1 base removed from V and 5 bases from J, the gap between germline ends came to 7 bases. The CDR3 sequence is 13 residues long. Per germline, CDR1 SGDLS and CDR2 YYNGEE. The CDR3 DNA reads TGTGCCAGCAGCGTATATCAGGACAATGAGCAGTTCTTC. Residues: CASSVYQDNEQFF.

This chain uses TRBV6-5 with TRBJ1-1; D call uncertain. Germline CDR1 reads MNHEY; CDR2 reads SVGAGI. This CDR3 spans 15 amino acids. V lost 6 bases and J 4 bases, leaving 18 bases between the germline ends. For the CDR3, the DNA is TGTGCCAGCAGCAACGACATTGGCAGAAGCACTGAAGCTTTCTTT. This translates into CASSNDIGRSTEAFF.

V and J are TRBV18 and TRBJ2-3; maybe TRBD1 (6 bases). Germline V lookup: CDR1 KGHSH, CDR2 LQKENI. With 4 bases removed from V and 6 bases from J, the gap between germline ends came to 11 bases. This CDR3 is built from 13 residues. CDR3 sequence: CASSQGQRDTQYF. The CDR3 region has the DNA TGTGCCAGCTCACAGGGACAACGTGATACGCAGTATTTT.

The genes are TRBV3-1 (or the pseudogene TRBV3-2) and TRBJ1-1, with 8 positions matching TRBD1. The CDR3 runs to 16 residues. The germline V gene encodes CDR1 LGHDT and CDR2 YNNKEL (reference sequence). J gave up 3 bases and V 1 base, and 7 bases lay outside the gene matches. This chain's CDR3 is CASSQVLARGHTEAFF. The CDR3 bases are TGTGCCAGCAGCCAAGTTTTGGCCAGGGGGCACACTGAAGCTTTCTTT.

This chain joins TRBV18 and TRBJ2-3, with a possible D match to TRBD1 (6 bases). This CDR3 is built from 15 residues. V was cut by 6 bases and J by 1 base, with 14 bases left in between. Looked up from germline, CDR1 is KGHSH and CDR2 is LQKENI. The CDR3 protein is CASSRSKGGTDTQYF. As DNA, the CDR3 is TGTGCCAGCTCGCGCTCAAAGGGGGGCACAGATACGCAGTATTTT.

V is TRBV24-1 and J is TRBJ2-1; no definite D call. CDR1 and CDR2 (germline): KGHDR, SFDVKD. V shed 1 base and J shed 13 bases, with 16 bases lying between them. This CDR3 region has 14 residues. Here the CDR3 reads CATSDFADKPVQFF. The CDR3 coding sequence is TGTGCCACCAGTGATTTCGCTGACAAGCCTGTACAGTTCTTC.

V usage is TRBV21-1 and J usage is TRBJ2-1; no DNA check was done on the table's D call, TRBD2. TRBV21-1 is a pseudogene segment. This CDR3 spans 17 amino acids. The chain's CDR3 is CASSKACTGGPWIEQFF. CDR3 DNA sequence: TGTGCCAGCAGCAAAGCTTGCACGGGAGGGCCGTGGATTGAGCAGTTCTTC.

The chain combines TRBV9 with TRBJ1-4; D is unclear. V was shortened by 3 bases and J by 8 bases, with 17 bases between the two germline ends. Germline V gene lookup returns CDR1 SGDLS and CDR2 YYNGEE. CDR3 length: 15 amino acids. CDR3 region: CASSDGRGWGEKLFF. The CDR3 DNA reads TGTGCCAGCAGCGATGGGCGGGGATGGGGAGAAAAACTGTTTTTT.

The chain combines TRBV4-1 with TRBJ1-4; D unresolved. This CDR3 has 13 residues. Germline CDR1 and CDR2: MGHRA and YSYEKL. V was trimmed by 1 base and J by 7 bases, leaving 7 bases between them. CDR3 amino acids: CASSQGRGEKLFF. CDR3 in DNA: TGCGCCAGCAGCCAAGGACGCGGTGAAAAACTGTTTTTT.

The chain combines TRBV19 with TRBJ1-2; D may be TRBD1 (6 bases). With 7 bases removed from V and 8 bases from J, the gap between germline ends came to 14 bases. The length of the CDR3 is 12 residues. CDR1 is LNHDA and CDR2 is SQIVND in the germline V gene (reference sequence). The chain's CDR3 is CASTIGQSGYTF. The CDR3 nucleotides are TGTGCCAGTACCATAGGACAGAGCGGCTACACCTTC.

This rearrangement joins TRBV6-6 to TRBJ2-3, with a tentative D call TRBD2 (5 bases). The CDR3 runs 13 residues. V was clipped by 9 bases and J by 4 bases, with 14 bases between them. CDR1 is MNHNY and CDR2 is SVGAGI in the germline V gene (reference sequence). CDR3 protein: CASRDNSPDTQYF. CDR3 nucleotides: TGTGCCAGTCGGGATAACTCCCCAGATACGCAGTATTTT.

The table lists this clone with a few counts. The rearrangement links TRBV30 to TRBJ2-7; TRBD1 matches at 7 bases. Trimming cost V 0 bases and J 6 bases; bases outside gene matches: 5. Per germline, CDR1 GTSNPN and CDR2 SVGIG (reference sequence). This CDR3 has 13 amino acids. CDR3 coding DNA: TGTGCCTGGAGTGTACATTGGGACAGCGAGCAGTACTTC. It translates to CAWSVHWDSEQYF.

The J gene is TRBJ2-3, the V gene TRBV11-2, with D perhaps TRBD2 (6 bases). Trimming pared 1 base from V and 2 bases from J, leaving 16 bases between. Looked up from germline, CDR1 is SGHAT and CDR2 is FQNNGV. The CDR3 contains 17 residues. CDR3 in DNA: TGTGCCAGCAGCTTAGGGTCCGGGCAGGGACTCACAGATACGCAGTATTTT. Its protein product is CASSLGSGQGLTDTQYF.

The rearrangement links TRBV4-1 to TRBJ1-2; TRBD1 agrees at 7 bases. With 5 bases clipped from V and 5 bases from J, the junction kept 11 bases outside the gene matches. There are 15 residues in the CDR3. Germline lookup yields CDR1 MGHRA and CDR2 YSYEKL. CDR3 in amino acids: CASSGGTDRLYGYTF. CDR3 DNA: TGCGCCAGCAGCGGGGGGACAGATAGACTTTATGGCTACACCTTC.

The rearrangement links TRBV3-1 (or the pseudogene TRBV3-2) to TRBJ1-6; D unresolved. V gave up 2 bases and J gave up 5 bases, with 16 bases separating them. CDR3 length: 17 residues. The germline V gene encodes CDR1 LGHDT and CDR2 YNNKEL (reference sequence). The DNA of the CDR3 is TGTGCCAGCAGCCAACCGGCTTGGCAGGCGAATAATTCACCCCTCCACTTT. Translation: CASSQPAWQANNSPLHF.

The chain links TRBV19 to TRBJ1-1, with TRBD1 as a possible D gene (6 bases). This CDR3 has 15 residues. Germline V gene sequence: CDR1 LNHDA, CDR2 SQIVND (reference sequence). V lost 6 bases, J lost 0 bases, and 14 bases lay in between. Written as DNA, the CDR3 is TGTGCCAGTAGAATCCAGGGGCCTATGAACACTGAAGCTTTCTTT. Translation: CASRIQGPMNTEAFF. Supplemented by reference TRBV19 and TRBJ1-1, the full variable domain reads DGGITQSPKYLFRKEGQNVTLSCEQNLNHDAMYWYRQDPGQGLRLIYYSQIVNDFQKGDIAEGYSVSREKKESFPLTVTSAQKNPTAFYLCASRIQGPMNTEAFFGQGTRLTVV.

The chain joins TRBV11-2 to TRBJ2-7; 7 bases agree with TRBD1. Germline V CDR1 and CDR2: SGHAT, FQNNGV. V shed 4 bases and J 4 bases; nucleotides not matched to a gene: 4. The CDR3 sequence is 13 residues long. Written as DNA, the CDR3 is TGTGCCAGCAGCTCGGGACAGAAGTACGAGCAGTACTTC. It codes for CASSSGQKYEQYF.

V and J are TRBV19 and TRBJ1-2; TRBD1 aligns across 7 bases. The CDR3 loop spans 16 amino acids. Losses at the gene ends were 4 bases for V and 3 bases for J; bases not matched to a gene: 11. Germline-derived CDR1 and CDR2 are LNHDA and SQIVND (reference sequence). The chain's CDR3 is CASSNPGTEMYYGYTF. The CDR3, as DNA: TGTGCCAGTAGTAACCCTGGGACAGAAATGTACTATGGCTACACCTTC.

V gene TRBV21-1 combines with J gene TRBJ2-3; whether TRBD2, the table's D call, matches the DNA was not checked. TRBV21-1 has pseudogene status. The CDR3 extends over 17 amino acids. The CDR3 nucleotides read TGTGCCAGCAGCAATGAGGCCCCTAGCGGGAGAACAGATACGCAGTATTTT. Residues: CASSNEAPSGRTDTQYF.

The rearrangement links TRBV2 to TRBJ2-1, with 7 bases lining up with TRBD2. There are 14 residues in the CDR3. Germline-derived CDR1 and CDR2 are SNHLY and FYNNEI. With 6 bases clipped from V and 6 bases from J, the junction kept 8 bases outside the gene matches. CDR3 DNA: TGTGCCAGCAGGGGGGAGGGCAGGCGCAATGAGCAGTTCTTC. Its protein product is CASRGEGRRNEQFF.

The chain joins TRBV5-1 to TRBJ2-7; D not resolved. The CDR3 has 14 residues. Trimming cost V 2 bases and J 2 bases, with 11 bases left between them. Germline loops: CDR1 SGHRS, CDR2 YFSETQ. The CDR3 protein is CASSFPGATYEQYF. CDR3 DNA: TGCGCCAGCAGCTTCCCCGGAGCAACCTACGAGCAGTACTTC. Using reference TRBV5-1 and TRBJ2-7 for the parts outside the CDR3, the full variable domain is KAGVTQTPRYLIKTRGQQVTLSCSPISGHRSVSWYQQTPGQGLQFLFEYFSETQRNKGNFPGRFSGRQFSNSRSEMNVSTLELGDSALYLCASSFPGATYEQYFGPGTRLTVT.

This chain joins TRBV3-1 (or the pseudogene TRBV3-2) and TRBJ2-5, with 11 bases aligning to TRBD2. V shed 6 bases, J shed 1 base, and the junction held 7 bases outside the gene matches. There are 16 residues in the CDR3. Per the germline V gene, CDR1 is LGHDT and CDR2 is YNNKEL (reference sequence). The CDR3 DNA reads as TGTGCCAGCAGTCCCTTAGCGGGAGGGATCCAAGAGACCCAGTACTTC. It codes for CASSPLAGGIQETQYF.

This rearrangement joins TRBV6-6 to TRBJ1-2, with D possibly being TRBD1 (6 bases). CDR3 length: 15 residues. The V end was cut by 9 bases, the J end by 3 bases, with 20 bases between. The germline V gene has CDR1 MNHNY and CDR2 SVGAGI (reference sequence). The CDR3 DNA follows: TGTGCCAGTAACCACAGGGTTAAAGAAGACTATGGCTACACCTTC. Protein: CASNHRVKEDYGYTF.